This T cell receptor (beta chain) was captured in a study of T cells in Graves' hyperthyroidism and ophthalmopathy. Researchers amplified the TCR beta CDR3 regions from RNA transcripts. The primer set for the first-round RT-PCR of the TCR CDR3 was HTBI. MiXCR, run by TCRdb on the multiplex PCR reads, gives a single entry per CDR3 protein. The table records hundreds of thousands of distinct CDR3 sequences, roughly an eighth of them present only once. The germline gives CDR1 LNHDA, CDR2 SQIVND (reference sequence). Trimming took off 2 bases at V and 2 bases at J, with 8 bases between the two ends. The CDR3 runs 14 residues. This clonotype was detected only a few times. Its target is unknown. Study results and limitations: Most thyroid-expanded clonotypes above 0.001 were also found in blood. The model forecast ophthalmopathy, anticipating it by a median roughly 6.3 months before onset. Patients with ophthalmopathy were separated from those with stable hyperthyroidism by a 13 V-J model.

Each diagnosis drew on symptoms, thyroxine, TRAb, thyroid ultrasound and orbital computed tomography findings. The TCR originated in a woman in her thirties or forties with Graves' ophthalmopathy. The chain uses TRBV19 and TRBJ2-3; no clear D. Sequenced input: blood. The CDR3, as DNA: TGTGCCAGTAGTATAAGCTTCTCCACAGATACGCAGTATTTT. Protein product: CASSISFSTDTQYF.